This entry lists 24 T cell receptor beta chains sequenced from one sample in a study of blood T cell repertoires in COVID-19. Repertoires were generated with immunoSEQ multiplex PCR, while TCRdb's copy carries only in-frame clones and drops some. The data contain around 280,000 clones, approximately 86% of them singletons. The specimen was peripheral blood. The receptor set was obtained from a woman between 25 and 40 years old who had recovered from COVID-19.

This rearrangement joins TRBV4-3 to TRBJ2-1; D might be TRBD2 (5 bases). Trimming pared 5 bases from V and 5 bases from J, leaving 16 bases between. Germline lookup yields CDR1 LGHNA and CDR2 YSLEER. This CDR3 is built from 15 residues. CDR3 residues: CASSASGLAHNEQFF. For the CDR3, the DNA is TGCGCCAGCAGCGCCAGTGGGCTAGCTCACAATGAGCAGTTCTTC.

As DNA, the CDR3 is TGTGCCAGCAGTGAAGCTTCGGGAAACACCATATATTTT. Translation: CASSEASGNTIYF. The chain employs TRBV6-1 and TRBJ1-3; no firm D call. The CDR3 totals 13 residues. The germline V gene encodes CDR1 MNHNS and CDR2 SASEGT. V was clipped by 0 bases and J by 4 bases, with 4 bases between them.

The CDR3 is CASSAGTRHEKLFF. CDR3 in DNA: TGCGCCAGCAGTGCCGGGACACGACATGAAAAACTGTTTTTT. The genes are TRBV10-1 and TRBJ1-4; a weak D match, TRBD1 (6 bases). This CDR3 is built from 14 residues. Trimming removed 4 bases at V and 6 bases at J, with 12 bases between. Germline assignment: CDR1 WNHNN and CDR2 SYGVQD (reference sequence).

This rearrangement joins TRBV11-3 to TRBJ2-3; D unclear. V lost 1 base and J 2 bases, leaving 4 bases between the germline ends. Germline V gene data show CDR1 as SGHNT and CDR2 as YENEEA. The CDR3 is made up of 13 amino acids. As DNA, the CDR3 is TGTGCCAGCAGCTTAGGTATCACAGATACGCAGTATTTT. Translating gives CASSLGITDTQYF.

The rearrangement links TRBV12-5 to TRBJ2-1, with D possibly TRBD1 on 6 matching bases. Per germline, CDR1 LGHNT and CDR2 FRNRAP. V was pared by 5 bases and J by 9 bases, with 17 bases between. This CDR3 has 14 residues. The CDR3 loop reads CASGMTGLSIEQFF. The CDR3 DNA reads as TGTGCTAGTGGTATGACAGGTTTATCCATTGAGCAGTTCTTC.

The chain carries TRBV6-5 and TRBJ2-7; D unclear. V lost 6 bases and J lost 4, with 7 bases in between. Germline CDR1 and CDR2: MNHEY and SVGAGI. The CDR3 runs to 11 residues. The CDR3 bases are TGTGCCAGCAGCGCGCGTTACGAGCAGTACTTC. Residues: CASSARYEQYF.

CDR3 DNA: TGTGCCAGCAGTTGGTTGAGCTCCTACAATGAGCAGTTCTTC. It is translated as CASSWLSSYNEQFF. This chain connects TRBV6-5 to TRBJ2-1; D not resolved. In germline, CDR1 is MNHEY, CDR2 SVGAGI. CDR3 size: 14 residues. V was shortened by 4 bases and J by 0 bases, with 7 bases between the two germline ends.

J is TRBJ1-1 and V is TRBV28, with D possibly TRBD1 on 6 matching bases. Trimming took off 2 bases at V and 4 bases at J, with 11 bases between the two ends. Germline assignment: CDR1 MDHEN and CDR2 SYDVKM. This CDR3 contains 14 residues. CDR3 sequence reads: CASSLRTGITEAFF. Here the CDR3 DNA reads TGTGCCAGCAGTTTACGCACAGGGATCACTGAAGCTTTCTTT.

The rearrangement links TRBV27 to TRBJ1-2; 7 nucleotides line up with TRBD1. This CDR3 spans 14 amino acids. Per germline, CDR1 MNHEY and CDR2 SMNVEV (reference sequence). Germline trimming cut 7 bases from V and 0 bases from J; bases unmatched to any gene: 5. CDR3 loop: CASIPTGTNYGYTF. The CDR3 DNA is TGTGCCAGCATCCCGACAGGGACTAACTATGGCTACACCTTC.

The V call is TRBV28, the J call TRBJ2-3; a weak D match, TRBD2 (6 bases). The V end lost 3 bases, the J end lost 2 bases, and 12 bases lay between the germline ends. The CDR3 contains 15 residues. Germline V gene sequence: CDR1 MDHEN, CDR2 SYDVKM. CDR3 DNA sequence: TGTGCCAGCAGTTTGACTAGGTCCGACACAGATACGCAGTATTTT. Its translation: CASSLTRSDTDTQYF.

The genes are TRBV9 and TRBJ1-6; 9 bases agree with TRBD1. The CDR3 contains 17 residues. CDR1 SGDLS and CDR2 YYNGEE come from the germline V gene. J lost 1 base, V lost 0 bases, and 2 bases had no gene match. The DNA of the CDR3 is TGTGCCAGCAGCGTAGAAGGACAGGGGTCCTATAATTCACCCCTCCACTTT. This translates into CASSVEGQGSYNSPLHF.

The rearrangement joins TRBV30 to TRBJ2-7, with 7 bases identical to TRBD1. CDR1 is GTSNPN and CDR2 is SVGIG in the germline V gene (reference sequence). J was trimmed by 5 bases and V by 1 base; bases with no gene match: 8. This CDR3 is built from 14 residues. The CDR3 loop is CAWSGGTGDNEQYF. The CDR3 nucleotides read TGTGCCTGGAGTGGGGGAACAGGGGACAACGAGCAGTACTTC.

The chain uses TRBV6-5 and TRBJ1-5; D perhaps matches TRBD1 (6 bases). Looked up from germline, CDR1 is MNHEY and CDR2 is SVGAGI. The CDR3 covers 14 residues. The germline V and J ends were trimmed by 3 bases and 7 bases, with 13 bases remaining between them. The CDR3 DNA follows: TGTGCCAGCAGTTATACAGGGAGTAAGCAGCCCCAGCATTTT. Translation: CASSYTGSKQPQHF.

The DNA of the CDR3 is TGTGCCAGTAGTATATCACCCAGGGCCGACTTGAACTATGGCTACACCTTC. It yields the protein CASSISPRADLNYGYTF. The chain has TRBV19 and TRBJ1-2; tentatively, D is TRBD1 (5 bases). The CDR3 runs to 17 residues. Germline-derived CDR1 and CDR2 are LNHDA and SQIVND (reference sequence). V was shortened by 2 bases and J by 2 bases, with 18 bases between the two germline ends. The whole variable domain, remainder taken from reference TRBV19 and TRBJ1-2, is DGGITQSPKYLFRKEGQNVTLSCEQNLNHDAMYWYRQDPGQGLRLIYYSQIVNDFQKGDIAEGYSVSREKKESFPLTVTSAQKNPTAFYLCASSISPRADLNYGYTFGSGTRLTVV.

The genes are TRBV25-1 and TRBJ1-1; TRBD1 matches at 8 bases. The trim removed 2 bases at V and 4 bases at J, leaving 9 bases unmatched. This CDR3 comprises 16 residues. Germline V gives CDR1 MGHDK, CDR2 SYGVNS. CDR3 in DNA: TGTGCCAGCAGTGAAGGACAGGGCGAGGTGACCACTGAAGCTTTCTTT. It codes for CASSEGQGEVTTEAFF.

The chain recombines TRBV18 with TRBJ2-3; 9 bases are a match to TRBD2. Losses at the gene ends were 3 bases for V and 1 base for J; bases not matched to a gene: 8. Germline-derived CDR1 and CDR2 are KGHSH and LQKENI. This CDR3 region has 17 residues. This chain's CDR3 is CASSPLAGSVGTDTQYF. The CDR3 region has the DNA TGTGCCAGCTCACCTCTAGCGGGATCCGTCGGCACAGATACGCAGTATTTT.

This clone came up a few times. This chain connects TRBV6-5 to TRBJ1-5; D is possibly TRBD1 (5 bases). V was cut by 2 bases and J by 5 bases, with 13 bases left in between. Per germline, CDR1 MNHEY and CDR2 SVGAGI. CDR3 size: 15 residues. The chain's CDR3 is CASSYGGGLDQPQHF. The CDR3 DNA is TGTGCCAGCAGTTACGGCGGGGGATTAGATCAGCCCCAGCATTTT.

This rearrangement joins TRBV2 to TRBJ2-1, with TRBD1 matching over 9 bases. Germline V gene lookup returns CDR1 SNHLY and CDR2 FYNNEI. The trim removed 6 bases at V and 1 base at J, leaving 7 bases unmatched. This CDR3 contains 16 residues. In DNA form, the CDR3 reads TGTGCCAGCAGGCACGGGACAGGGCCGTCCTACAATGAGCAGTTCTTC. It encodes CASRHGTGPSYNEQFF.

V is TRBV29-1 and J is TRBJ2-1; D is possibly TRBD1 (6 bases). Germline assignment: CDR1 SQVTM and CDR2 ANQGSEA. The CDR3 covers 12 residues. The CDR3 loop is CTIGRTANEQFF. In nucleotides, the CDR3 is TGCACCATTGGCAGGACAGCTAATGAGCAGTTCTTC.

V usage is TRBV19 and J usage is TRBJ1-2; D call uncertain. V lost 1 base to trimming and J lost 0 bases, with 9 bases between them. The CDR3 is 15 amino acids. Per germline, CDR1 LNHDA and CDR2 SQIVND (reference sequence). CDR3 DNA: TGTGCCAGTAGTATAGGCCCGGGAACTAACTATGGCTACACCTTC. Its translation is CASSIGPGTNYGYTF.

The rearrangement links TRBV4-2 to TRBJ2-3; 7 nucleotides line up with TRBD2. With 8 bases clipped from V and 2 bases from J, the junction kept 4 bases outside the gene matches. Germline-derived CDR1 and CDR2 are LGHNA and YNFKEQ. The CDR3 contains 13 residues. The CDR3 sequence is CASLGGSTDTQYF. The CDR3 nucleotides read TGTGCCAGCTTGGGGGGGTCCACAGATACGCAGTATTTT.

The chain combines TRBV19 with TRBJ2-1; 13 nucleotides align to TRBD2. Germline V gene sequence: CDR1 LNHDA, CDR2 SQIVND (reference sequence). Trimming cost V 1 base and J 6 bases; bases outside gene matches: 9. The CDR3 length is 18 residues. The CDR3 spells CASSIGGLAGVSGNEQFF. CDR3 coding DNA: TGTGCCAGTAGTATAGGTGGACTAGCGGGAGTTTCGGGCAATGAGCAGTTCTTC.

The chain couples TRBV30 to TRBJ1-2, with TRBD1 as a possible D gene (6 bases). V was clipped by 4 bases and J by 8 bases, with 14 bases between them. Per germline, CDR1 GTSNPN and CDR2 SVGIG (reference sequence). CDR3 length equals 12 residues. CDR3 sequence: CAWNRASGGYTF. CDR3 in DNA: TGTGCCTGGAACAGGGCCTCTGGAGGCTACACCTTC.

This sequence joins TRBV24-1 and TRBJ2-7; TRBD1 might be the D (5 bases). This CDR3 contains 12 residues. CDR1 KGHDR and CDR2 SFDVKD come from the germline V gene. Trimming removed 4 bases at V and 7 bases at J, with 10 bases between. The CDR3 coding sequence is TGTGCCACCAGTGACCCCGCAGGGGAGCAGTACTTC. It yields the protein CATSDPAGEQYF.